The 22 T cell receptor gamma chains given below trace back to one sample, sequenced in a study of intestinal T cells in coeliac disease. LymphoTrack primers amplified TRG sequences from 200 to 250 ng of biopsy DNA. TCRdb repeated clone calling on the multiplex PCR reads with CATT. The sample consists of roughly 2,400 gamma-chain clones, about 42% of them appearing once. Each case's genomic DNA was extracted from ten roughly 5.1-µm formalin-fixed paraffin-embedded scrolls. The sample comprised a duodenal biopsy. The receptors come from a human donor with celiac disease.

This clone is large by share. The CDR3 loop is CATWDNYYKKLF. CDR3 DNA sequence: TGTGCCACCTGGGATAATTATTATAAGAAACTCTTT. The chain couples TRGV8 to TRGJ1 or TRGJ2. The CDR3 loop spans 12 amino acids. The germline CDR1 and CDR2 sequences are VENAVY and YDSYNSRV. V lost 2 bases to trimming and J lost 2 bases; unmatched junction nucleotides: 0.

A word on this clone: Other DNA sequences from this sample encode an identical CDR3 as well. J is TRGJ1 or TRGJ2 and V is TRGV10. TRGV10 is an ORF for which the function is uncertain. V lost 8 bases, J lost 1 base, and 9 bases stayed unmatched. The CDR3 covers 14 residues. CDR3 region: CAAWDPPNYYKKLF. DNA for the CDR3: TGTGCTGCGTGGGATCCCCCTAATTATTATAAGAAACTCTTT.

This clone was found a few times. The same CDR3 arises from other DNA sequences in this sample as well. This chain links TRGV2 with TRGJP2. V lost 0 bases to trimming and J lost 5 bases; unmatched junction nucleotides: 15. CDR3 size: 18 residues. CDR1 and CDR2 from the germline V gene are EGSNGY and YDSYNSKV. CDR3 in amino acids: CATWDGRASVPSDWIKTF. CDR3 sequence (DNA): TGTGCCACCTGGGACGGGCGAGCCTCCGTTCCGAGTGATTGGATCAAGACGTTT.

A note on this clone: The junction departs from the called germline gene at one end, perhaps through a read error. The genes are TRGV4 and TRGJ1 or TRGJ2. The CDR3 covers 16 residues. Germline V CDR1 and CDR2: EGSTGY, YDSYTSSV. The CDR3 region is CATRDLVRVGYYKKLF. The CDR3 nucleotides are TGTGCCACCCGGGATCTCGTCCGGGTCGGTTATTATAAGAAACTCTTT.

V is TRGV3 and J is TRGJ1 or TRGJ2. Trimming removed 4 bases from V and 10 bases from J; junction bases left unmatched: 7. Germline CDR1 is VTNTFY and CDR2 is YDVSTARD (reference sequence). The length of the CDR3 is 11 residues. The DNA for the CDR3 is TGTGCCACCTGGGAGAGTCCGAAGAAACTCTTT. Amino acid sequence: CATWESPKKLF.

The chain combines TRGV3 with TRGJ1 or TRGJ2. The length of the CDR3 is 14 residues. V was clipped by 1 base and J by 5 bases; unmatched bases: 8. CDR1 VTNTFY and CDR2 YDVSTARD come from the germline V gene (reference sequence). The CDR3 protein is CATWDSLRDYKKLF. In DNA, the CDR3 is TGTGCCACCTGGGACAGCCTTCGGGATTATAAGAAACTCTTT.

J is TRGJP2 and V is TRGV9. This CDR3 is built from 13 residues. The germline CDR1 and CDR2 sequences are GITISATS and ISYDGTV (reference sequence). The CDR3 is CACHGGSDWIKTF. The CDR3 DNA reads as TGTGCTTGTCACGGTGGTAGTGATTGGATCAAGACGTTT.

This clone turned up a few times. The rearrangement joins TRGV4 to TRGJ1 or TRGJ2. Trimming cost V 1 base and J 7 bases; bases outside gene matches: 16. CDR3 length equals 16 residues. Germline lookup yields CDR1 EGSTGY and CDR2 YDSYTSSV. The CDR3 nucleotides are TGTGCCACCTGGGATGGCTTTGATTCTAGCGACTATAAGAAACTCTTT. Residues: CATWDGFDSSDYKKLF.

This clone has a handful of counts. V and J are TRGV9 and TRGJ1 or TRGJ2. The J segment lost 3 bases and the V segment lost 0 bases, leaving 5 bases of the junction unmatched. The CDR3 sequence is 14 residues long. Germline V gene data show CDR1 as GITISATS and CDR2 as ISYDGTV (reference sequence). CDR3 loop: CALWEVPLYYKKLF. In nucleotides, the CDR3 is TGTGCCTTGTGGGAGGTGCCCCTTTATTATAAGAAACTCTTT.

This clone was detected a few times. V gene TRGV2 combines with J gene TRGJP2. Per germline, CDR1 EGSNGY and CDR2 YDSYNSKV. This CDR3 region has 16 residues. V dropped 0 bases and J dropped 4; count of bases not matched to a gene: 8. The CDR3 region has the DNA TGTGCCACCTGGGACGGGCCGAGGAATAGTGATTGGATCAAGACGTTT. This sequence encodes CATWDGPRNSDWIKTF.

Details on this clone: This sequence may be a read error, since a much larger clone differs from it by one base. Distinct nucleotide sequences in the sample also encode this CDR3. The CDR3 DNA follows: TGTGCCACCTGGGATATTACTAGTGATTGGATCAAAACGTTT. It encodes CATWDITSDWIKTF. This chain joins TRGV8 and TRGJP2. The CDR3 contains 14 residues. Per the germline V gene, CDR1 is VENAVY and CDR2 is YDSYNSRV.

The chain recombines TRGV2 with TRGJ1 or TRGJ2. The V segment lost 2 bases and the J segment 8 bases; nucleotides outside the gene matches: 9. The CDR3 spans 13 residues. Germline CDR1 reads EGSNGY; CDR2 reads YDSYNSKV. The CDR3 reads CATWDVRRDKKLF. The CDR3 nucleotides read TGTGCCACCTGGGACGTTCGTAGGGATAAGAAACTCTTT.

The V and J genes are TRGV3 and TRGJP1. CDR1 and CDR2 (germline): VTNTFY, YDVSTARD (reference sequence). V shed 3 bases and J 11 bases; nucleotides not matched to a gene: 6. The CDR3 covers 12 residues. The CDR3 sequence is CATWDPPWFKIF. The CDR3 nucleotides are TGTGCCACCTGGGACCCCCCCTGGTTCAAGATATTT.

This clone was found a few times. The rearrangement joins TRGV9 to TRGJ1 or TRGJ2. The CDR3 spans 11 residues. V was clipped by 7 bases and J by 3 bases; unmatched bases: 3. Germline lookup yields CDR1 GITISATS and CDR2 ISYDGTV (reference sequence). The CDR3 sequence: CALCVYYKKLF. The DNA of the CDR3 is TGTGCCTTGTGCGTTTATTATAAGAAACTCTTT.

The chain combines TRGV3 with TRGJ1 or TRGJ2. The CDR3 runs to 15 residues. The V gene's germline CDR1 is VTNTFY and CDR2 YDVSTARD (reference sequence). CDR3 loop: CAPGTGVSNWYKKLF. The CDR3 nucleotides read TGTGCACCTGGGACAGGCGTCTCGAATTGGTATAAGAAACTCTTT.

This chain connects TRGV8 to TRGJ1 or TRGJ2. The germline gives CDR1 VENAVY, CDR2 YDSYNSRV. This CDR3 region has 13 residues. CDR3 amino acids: CAPGPRWHYKKLF. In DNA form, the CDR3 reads TGTGCACCTGGGCCCCGGTGGCATTATAAGAAACTCTTT.

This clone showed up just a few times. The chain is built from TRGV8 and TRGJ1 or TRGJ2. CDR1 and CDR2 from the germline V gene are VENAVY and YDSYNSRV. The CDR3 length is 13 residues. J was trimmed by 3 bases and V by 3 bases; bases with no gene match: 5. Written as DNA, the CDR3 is TGTGCCACCTGGGATGAGTGTTATTATAAGAAACTCTTT. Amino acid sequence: CATWDECYYKKLF.

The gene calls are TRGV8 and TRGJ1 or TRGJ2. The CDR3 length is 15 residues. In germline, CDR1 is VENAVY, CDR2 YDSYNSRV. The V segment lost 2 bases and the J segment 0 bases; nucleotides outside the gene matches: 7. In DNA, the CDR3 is TGTGCCACCTGGGATACTCCCGAGAATTATTATAAGAAACTCTTT. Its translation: CATWDTPENYYKKLF.

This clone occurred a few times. The CDR3 protein is CATWTNYYKKLF. The DNA for the CDR3 is TGTGCCACCTGGACGAATTATTATAAGAAACTCTTT. This chain connects TRGV2 to TRGJ1 or TRGJ2. After removal of 6 bases from V and 0 bases from J, the junction contained 2 bases not matched to a gene. Germline CDR1 and CDR2: EGSNGY and YDSYNSKV. This CDR3 comprises 12 residues.

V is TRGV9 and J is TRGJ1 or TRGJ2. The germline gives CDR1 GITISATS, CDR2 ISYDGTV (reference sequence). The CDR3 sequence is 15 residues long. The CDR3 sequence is CACGRCVLLFPKKLF. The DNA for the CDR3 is TGTGCTTGTGGGAGGTGCGTATTATTATTTCCTAAGAAACTCTTT.

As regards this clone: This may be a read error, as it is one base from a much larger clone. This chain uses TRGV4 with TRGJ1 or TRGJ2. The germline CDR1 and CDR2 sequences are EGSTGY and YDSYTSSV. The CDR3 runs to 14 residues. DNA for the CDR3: TGTGCCACCGGGGAAACCCCTTTTTATTATAAGAAACTCTTT. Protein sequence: CATGETPFYYKKLF.

The CDR3 DNA is TGTGCCACCTGGGACGGACCCCCCCAACATTATTATAAGAAACTCTTT. Amino acid sequence: CATWDGPPQHYYKKLF. The chain couples TRGV2 to TRGJ1 or TRGJ2. The germline gives CDR1 EGSNGY, CDR2 YDSYNSKV. Unmatched junction bases numbered 11, after V lost 1 base and J lost 2 bases. The CDR3 has 16 amino acids.